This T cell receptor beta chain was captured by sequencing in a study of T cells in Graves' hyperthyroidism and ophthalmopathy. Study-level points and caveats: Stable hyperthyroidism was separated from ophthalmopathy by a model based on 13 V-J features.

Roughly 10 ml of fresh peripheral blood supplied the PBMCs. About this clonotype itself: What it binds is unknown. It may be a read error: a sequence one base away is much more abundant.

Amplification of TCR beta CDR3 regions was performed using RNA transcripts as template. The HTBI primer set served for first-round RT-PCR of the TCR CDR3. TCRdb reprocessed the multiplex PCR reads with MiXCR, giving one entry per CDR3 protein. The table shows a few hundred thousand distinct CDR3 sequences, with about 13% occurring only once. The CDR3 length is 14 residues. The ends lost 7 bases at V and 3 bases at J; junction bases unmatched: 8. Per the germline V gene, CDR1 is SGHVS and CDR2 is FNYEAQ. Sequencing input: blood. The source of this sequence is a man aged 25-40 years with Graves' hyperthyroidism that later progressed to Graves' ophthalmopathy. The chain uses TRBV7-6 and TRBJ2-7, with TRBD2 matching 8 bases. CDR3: CASNAGTRDYEQYF. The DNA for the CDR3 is TGTGCCAGCAACGCCGGGACTAGAGACTACGAGCAGTACTTC.